This TCR beta chain was documented in a study of T cells after yellow fever vaccination. Study background: SMART-Seq v4 Ultra Low Input handled preparation of low-cell-number fractions.

Study outcomes and limitations: Clonotypes found in both CD4 and CD8 compartments made up a small share. Most clones from primary vaccination were detected again post-booster (96% CD4, about 88% CD8).

Template switching with 5'RACE generated the TCR cDNA and added a universal primer site and UMIs. MiXCR, run by TCRdb on the 5' RACE reads, gives a single entry per CDR3 protein. This sample has approximately 180,000 distinct CDR3 sequences, with approximately 6.2% found just once. As to this clonotype: Its antigen is still unknown.

This material consisted of CD4+ T cells sorted from PBMCs, taken on the day of the first yellow fever vaccination. The origin of this receptor is a man aged 18-30 years who received the YFV17D yellow fever vaccine.

CDR3 coding DNA: TGTGCCAGCAGTTATTATTTTCGCCCCTTTGGCTACACCTTC. Its translation is CASSYYFRPFGYTF. V and J are TRBV6-5 and TRBJ1-2; D remains unclear. V lost 3 bases to trimming and J lost 7 bases, with 15 bases between them. The CDR3 runs to 14 residues. Per the germline V gene, CDR1 is MNHEY and CDR2 is SVGAGI.